This T cell receptor beta chain was captured by sequencing in a study of cytomegalovirus exposure and HLA in healthy donors. The PCR was carried out with 60 Vbeta primers and 13 Jbeta primers. Libraries were prepared by immunoSEQ multiplex PCR; TCRdb keeps only in-frame clonotypes and omits some of them. The data show about 130,000 clones, 65% to 90% seen once. Trimming took 4 bases from V and 3 from J, leaving 13 bases between them. The CDR3 sequence is 14 residues long. Per the germline V gene, CDR1 is SGDLS and CDR2 is YYNGEE. The sample holds a few counts of this clone. This receptor was obtained from a girl aged 2 to 9 in good health and CMV-seronegative. The sample taken for sequencing was PBMCs. The chain has TRBV9 and TRBJ1-1; D gene ambiguous. The CDR3 protein is CASSPHRRDTEAFF. In DNA, the CDR3 is TGTGCCAGCAGCCCACACCGGAGGGACACTGAAGCTTTCTTT.